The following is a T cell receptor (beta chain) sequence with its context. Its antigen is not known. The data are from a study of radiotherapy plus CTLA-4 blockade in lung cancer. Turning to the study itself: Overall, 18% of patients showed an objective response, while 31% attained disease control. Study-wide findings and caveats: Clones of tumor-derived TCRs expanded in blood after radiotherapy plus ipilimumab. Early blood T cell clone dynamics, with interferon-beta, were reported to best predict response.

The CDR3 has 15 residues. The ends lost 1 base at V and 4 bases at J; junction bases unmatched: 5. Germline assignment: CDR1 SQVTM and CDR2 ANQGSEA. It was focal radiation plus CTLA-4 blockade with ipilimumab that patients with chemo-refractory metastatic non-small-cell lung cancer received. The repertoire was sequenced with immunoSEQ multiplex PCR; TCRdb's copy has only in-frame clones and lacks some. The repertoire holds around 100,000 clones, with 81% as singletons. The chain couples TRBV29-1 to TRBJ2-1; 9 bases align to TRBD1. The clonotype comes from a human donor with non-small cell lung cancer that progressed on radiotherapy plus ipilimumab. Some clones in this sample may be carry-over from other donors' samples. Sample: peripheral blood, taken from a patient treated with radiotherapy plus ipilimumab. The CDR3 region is CSVEGGQGSYNEQFF. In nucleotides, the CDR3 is TGCAGCGTTGAAGGGGGACAGGGCAGTTACAATGAGCAGTTCTTC.